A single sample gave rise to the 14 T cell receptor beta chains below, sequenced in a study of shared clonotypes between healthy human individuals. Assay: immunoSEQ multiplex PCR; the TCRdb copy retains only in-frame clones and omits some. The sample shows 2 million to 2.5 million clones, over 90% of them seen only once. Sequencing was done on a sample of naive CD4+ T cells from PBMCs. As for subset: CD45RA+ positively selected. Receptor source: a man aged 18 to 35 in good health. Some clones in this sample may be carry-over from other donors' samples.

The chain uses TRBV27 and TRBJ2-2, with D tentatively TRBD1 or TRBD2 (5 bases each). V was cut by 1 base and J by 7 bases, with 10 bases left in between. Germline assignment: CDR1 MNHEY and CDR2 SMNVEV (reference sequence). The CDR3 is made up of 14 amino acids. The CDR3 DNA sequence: TGTGCCAGCAGTTTATTATCGGGGCTCGGGGAGCTGTTTTTT. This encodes CASSLLSGLGELFF.

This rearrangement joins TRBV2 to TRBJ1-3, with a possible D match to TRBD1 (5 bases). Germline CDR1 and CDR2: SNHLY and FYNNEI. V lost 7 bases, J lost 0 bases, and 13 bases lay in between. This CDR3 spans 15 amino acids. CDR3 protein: CASMKTVSSGNTIYF. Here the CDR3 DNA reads TGTGCCAGCATGAAGACAGTAAGCTCTGGAAACACCATATATTTT.

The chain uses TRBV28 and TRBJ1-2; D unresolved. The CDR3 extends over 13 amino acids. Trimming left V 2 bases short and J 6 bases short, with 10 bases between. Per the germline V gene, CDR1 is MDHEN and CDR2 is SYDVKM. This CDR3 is CASSLTSSDGYTF. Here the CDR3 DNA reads TGTGCCAGCAGTTTAACAAGCTCGGATGGCTACACCTTC.

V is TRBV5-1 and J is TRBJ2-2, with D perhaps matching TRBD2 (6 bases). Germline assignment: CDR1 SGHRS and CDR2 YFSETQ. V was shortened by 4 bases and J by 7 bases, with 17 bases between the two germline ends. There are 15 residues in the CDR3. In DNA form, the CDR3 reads TGCGCCAGCAGCGGAGGCGGAGGGGTGGACGGGGAGCTGTTTTTT. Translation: CASSGGGGVDGELFF. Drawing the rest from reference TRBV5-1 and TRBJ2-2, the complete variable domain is KAGVTQTPRYLIKTRGQQVTLSCSPISGHRSVSWYQQTPGQGLQFLFEYFSETQRNKGNFPGRFSGRQFSNSRSEMNVSTLELGDSALYLCASSGGGGVDGELFFGEGSRLTVL.

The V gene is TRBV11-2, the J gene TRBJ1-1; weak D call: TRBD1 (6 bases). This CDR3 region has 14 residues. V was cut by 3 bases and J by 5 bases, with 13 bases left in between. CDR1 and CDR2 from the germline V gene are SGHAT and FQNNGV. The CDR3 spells CASSFSEGGTEAFF. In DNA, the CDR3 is TGTGCCAGCAGCTTCTCCGAGGGGGGAACTGAAGCTTTCTTT.

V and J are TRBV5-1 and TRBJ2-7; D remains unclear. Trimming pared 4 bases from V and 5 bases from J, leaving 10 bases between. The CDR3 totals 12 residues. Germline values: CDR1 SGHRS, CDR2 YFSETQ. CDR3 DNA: TGCGCCAGCAGCCCCGAAGAGGACGAGCAGTACTTC. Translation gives CASSPEEDEQYF.

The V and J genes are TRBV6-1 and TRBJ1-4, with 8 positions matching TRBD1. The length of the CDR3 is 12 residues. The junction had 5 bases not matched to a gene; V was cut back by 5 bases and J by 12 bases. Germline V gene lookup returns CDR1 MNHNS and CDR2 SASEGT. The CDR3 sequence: CASSSRDRQLFF. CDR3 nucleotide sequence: TGTGCCAGCAGTTCCCGGGACAGGCAACTGTTTTTT.

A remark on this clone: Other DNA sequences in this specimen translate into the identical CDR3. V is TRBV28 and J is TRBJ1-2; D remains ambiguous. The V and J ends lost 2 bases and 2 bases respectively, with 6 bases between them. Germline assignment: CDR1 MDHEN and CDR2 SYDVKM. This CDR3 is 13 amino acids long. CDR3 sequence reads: CASSLGANYGYTF. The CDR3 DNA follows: TGTGCCAGCAGTTTAGGTGCAAACTATGGCTACACCTTC.

Written as DNA, the CDR3 is TGTGCCAGCAGCGGCCGGGAGCTGTTTTTT. Encoded protein: CASSGRELFF. J is TRBJ2-2 and V is TRBV7-3; D gene unclear. This CDR3 comprises 10 residues. The germline V gene has CDR1 SGHTA and CDR2 FQGTGA. Trimming pared 5 bases from V and 9 bases from J, leaving 4 bases between.

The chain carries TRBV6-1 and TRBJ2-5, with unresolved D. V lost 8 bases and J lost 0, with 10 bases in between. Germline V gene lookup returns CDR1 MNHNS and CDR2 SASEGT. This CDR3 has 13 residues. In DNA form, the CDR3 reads TGTGCCAGCCGATTTGAGAACCAAGAGACCCAGTACTTC. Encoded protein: CASRFENQETQYF.

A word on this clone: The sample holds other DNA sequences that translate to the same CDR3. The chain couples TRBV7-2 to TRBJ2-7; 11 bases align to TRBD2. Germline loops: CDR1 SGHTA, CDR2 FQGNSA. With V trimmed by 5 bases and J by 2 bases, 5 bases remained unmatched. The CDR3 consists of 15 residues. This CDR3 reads CASSPGLAGTYEQYF. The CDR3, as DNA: TGTGCCAGCAGCCCCGGACTAGCGGGTACCTACGAGCAGTACTTC.

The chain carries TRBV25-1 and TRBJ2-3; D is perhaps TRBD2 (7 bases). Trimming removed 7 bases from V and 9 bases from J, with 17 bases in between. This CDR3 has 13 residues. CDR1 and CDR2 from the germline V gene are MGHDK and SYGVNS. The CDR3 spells CASKVPGGGTQYF. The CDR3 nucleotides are TGTGCCAGCAAGGTCCCGGGGGGCGGCACGCAGTATTTT.

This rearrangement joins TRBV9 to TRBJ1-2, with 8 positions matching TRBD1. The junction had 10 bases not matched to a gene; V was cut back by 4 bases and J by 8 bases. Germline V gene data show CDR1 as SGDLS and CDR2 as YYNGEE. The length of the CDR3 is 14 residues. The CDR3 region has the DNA TGTGCCAGCAGCTCTCAGCCGACAGGGGAGGGCTACACCTTC. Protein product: CASSSQPTGEGYTF.

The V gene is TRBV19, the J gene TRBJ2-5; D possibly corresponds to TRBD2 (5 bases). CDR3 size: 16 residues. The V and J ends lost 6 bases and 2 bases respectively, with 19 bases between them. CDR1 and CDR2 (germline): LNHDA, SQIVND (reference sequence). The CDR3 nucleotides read TGTGCCAGTAGCTTTCCGGTCCTAGCACAACAAGAGACCCAGTACTTC. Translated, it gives CASSFPVLAQQETQYF.